A single sample gave rise to the 27 T cell receptor beta chains below, sequenced in a study of patients and donors after allogeneic stem cell transplantation. Via MiXCR, TCRdb re-called the RT-PCR reads, giving one row per CDR3 protein. The table has roughly 960,000 distinct CDR3 sequences, 18% seen once. Sequencing used blood, either unsorted or a sorted T cell fraction (not recorded which). All receptors derive from a human donor who was either an allogeneic HSCT recipient or a stem cell or donor lymphocyte infusion donor (not recorded which). It is not recorded whose cells these are; they may come from a transplant donor.

CDR3 nucleotides: TGTGCCAGCAGTTCCGGGACTAGCGGGAGGGCCTCCTACGAGCAGTACTTC. Amino acids: CASSSGTSGRASYEQYF. The chain has TRBV12-3 or TRBV12-4 and TRBJ2-7, with 16 positions matching TRBD2. The CDR3 contains 17 residues. J was trimmed by 0 bases and V by 4 bases; bases with no gene match: 3.

This clonotype turned up a few times. The chain employs TRBV20-1 and TRBJ2-3; unclear D gene. CDR1 is DFQATT and CDR2 is SNEGSKA in the germline V gene (reference sequence). The CDR3 sequence is 14 residues long. Deletions cut 5 bases from V and 2 bases from J, with 14 bases between. CDR3 sequence reads: CSARTAGVTDTQYF. The CDR3 DNA follows: TGCAGTGCTCGGACGGCCGGAGTCACAGATACGCAGTATTTT.

This chain joins TRBV3-1 and TRBJ2-2; D remains ambiguous. The CDR3 is 13 residues long. Deletions cut 0 bases from V and 7 bases from J, with 6 bases between. CDR1 and CDR2 (germline): LGHDT, YNNKEL (reference sequence). This chain's CDR3 is CASSQDKGGELFF. CDR3 in DNA: TGTGCCAGCAGCCAAGATAAGGGCGGGGAGCTGTTTTTT.

This clonotype was counted many times. V and J are TRBV20-1 and TRBJ2-1; the D gene is possibly TRBD2 (6 bases). CDR1 is DFQATT and CDR2 is SNEGSKA in the germline V gene (reference sequence). The CDR3 totals 15 residues. The V end was cut by 1 base, the J end by 3 bases, with 13 bases between. CDR3 sequence: CSARVSGGVYNEQFF. The CDR3 coding sequence is TGCAGTGCTAGAGTCAGCGGAGGGGTCTACAATGAGCAGTTCTTC.

The V and J genes are TRBV27 and TRBJ1-5; 7 bases align to TRBD1. Germline V gives CDR1 MNHEY, CDR2 SMNVEV (reference sequence). The CDR3 sequence is 17 residues long. V lost 2 bases, J lost 11 bases, and 18 bases stayed unmatched. CDR3 sequence: CASSLRGGQASLQAQHF. CDR3 sequence (DNA): TGTGCCAGCAGTTTACGGGGTGGACAGGCGTCCTTACAGGCCCAGCATTTT.

This clonotype was counted between two and nine times. V gene TRBV2 combines with J gene TRBJ1-6; TRBD1 agrees at 9 bases. Germline CDR1 reads SNHLY; CDR2 reads FYNNEI. CDR3 size: 14 residues. Trimming removed 7 bases from V and 7 bases from J; junction bases left unmatched: 5. CDR3 in amino acids: CASILTGGNSPLHF. In nucleotides, the CDR3 is TGTGCCAGCATCTTGACAGGGGGGAATTCACCCCTCCACTTT.

This clonotype was recorded a few times. The chain joins TRBV20-1 to TRBJ1-5; D ambiguous. This CDR3 spans 11 amino acids. Germline lookup yields CDR1 DFQATT and CDR2 SNEGSKA (reference sequence). Trimming left V 7 bases short and J 6 bases short, with 10 bases between. CDR3 bases: TGCAGTGGAGGTCTGGGTCAGCCCCAGCATTTT. Translation: CSGGLGQPQHF.

Only a few counts were recorded for this clonotype. The rearrangement joins TRBV12-3 or TRBV12-4 to TRBJ2-7; D tentatively reads TRBD1 or TRBD2 (5 bases each). Trimming pared 6 bases from V and 2 bases from J, leaving 14 bases between. The CDR3 has 14 amino acids. This CDR3 reads CASRARGGTYEQYF. The CDR3 DNA follows: TGTGCCAGCAGGGCACGGGGCGGCACCTACGAGCAGTACTTC.

This clonotype was picked up a small number of times. The chain recombines TRBV20-1 with TRBJ2-1; TRBD2 agrees at 13 bases. The J segment lost 3 bases and the V segment lost 3 bases, leaving 5 bases of the junction unmatched. The CDR3 is made up of 16 amino acids. Germline loops: CDR1 DFQATT, CDR2 SNEGSKA (reference sequence). The CDR3 is CSASWGTSGIYNEQFF. CDR3 nucleotides: TGCAGTGCTAGTTGGGGGACTAGCGGGATCTACAATGAGCAGTTCTTC.

The rearrangement links TRBV6-2 or TRBV6-3 to TRBJ1-1, with a possible D match to TRBD1 (5 bases). Looked up from germline, CDR1 is MNHEY and CDR2 is SVGEGT. The CDR3 contains 15 residues. Trimming took off 6 bases at V and 4 bases at J, with 18 bases between the two ends. The CDR3 sequence is CASSQGASTVTEAFF. In DNA, the CDR3 is TGTGCCAGCAGCCAAGGGGCCTCGACGGTCACTGAAGCTTTCTTT.

This clonotype was observed many times. This chain uses TRBV24-1 with TRBJ2-1, with D perhaps matching TRBD2 (5 bases). This CDR3 has 16 residues. The germline V gene encodes CDR1 KGHDR and CDR2 SFDVKD. The germline V and J ends were trimmed by 1 base and 3 bases, with 12 bases remaining between them. The CDR3 nucleotides are TGTGCCACCAGTGATTTTACCGGGGTCGACTACAATGAGCAGTTCTTC. Its translation is CATSDFTGVDYNEQFF.

This clonotype was seen a few times. This rearrangement joins TRBV9 to TRBJ2-1, with a weak D call TRBD2 (6 bases). V was pared by 0 bases and J by 6 bases, with 10 bases between. CDR1 and CDR2 (germline): SGDLS, YYNGEE. This CDR3 spans 14 amino acids. The CDR3 sequence is CASSVGSGSNEQFF. The DNA for the CDR3 is TGTGCCAGCAGCGTAGGTAGCGGAAGCAATGAGCAGTTCTTC. Based on the CDR3 plus reference TRBV9 and TRBJ2-1, the full variable domain is DSGVTQTPKHLITATGQRVTLRCSPRSGDLSVYWYQQSLDQGLQFLIQYYNGEERAKGNILERFSAQQFPDLHSELNLSSLELGDSALYFCASSVGSGSNEQFFGPGTRLTVL.

The chain employs TRBV7-9 and TRBJ2-2, with D hard to call. Trimming took 7 bases from V and 5 from J, leaving 14 bases between them. Germline CDR1 SEHNR, CDR2 FQNEAQ (reference sequence). This CDR3 has 14 residues. The CDR3 reads CASTRLGPTGELFF. The CDR3, as DNA: TGTGCCAGCACCCGTCTCGGGCCGACCGGGGAGCTGTTTTTT.

The chain carries TRBV15 and TRBJ2-3; D might be TRBD2 (6 bases). Germline V gene lookup returns CDR1 LNHNV and CDR2 YYDKDF (reference sequence). The CDR3 runs 16 residues. Trimming took 0 bases from V and 3 from J, leaving 13 bases between them. DNA for the CDR3: TGTGCCACCAGCAGAGATGGGCGGGGAAAGACAGATACGCAGTATTTT. Encoded protein: CATSRDGRGKTDTQYF.

The chain joins TRBV25-1 to TRBJ2-7; maybe TRBD1 (5 bases). Per germline, CDR1 MGHDK and CDR2 SYGVNS. Trimming took 3 bases from V and 0 from J, leaving 12 bases between them. The CDR3 loop spans 15 amino acids. The CDR3 sequence is CASSERTRPSYEQYF. In DNA, the CDR3 is TGTGCCAGCAGTGAGCGGACAAGGCCCTCCTACGAGCAGTACTTC.

This clonotype was seen at least ten times. This chain connects TRBV5-6 to TRBJ2-1; tentative D call: TRBD2 (5 bases). This CDR3 has 15 amino acids. V was cut by 7 bases and J by 5 bases, with 19 bases left in between. Germline-derived CDR1 and CDR2 are SGHDT and YYEEEE. The CDR3 bases are TGTGCCAGCCGCACCCGGCGGACTTACGACAATGAGCAGTTCTTC. This gives the protein CASRTRRTYDNEQFF.

This clonotype turned up a few times. The gene calls are TRBV24-1 and TRBJ2-3; 9 nucleotides align to TRBD1. The CDR3 has 15 amino acids. V was clipped by 5 bases and J by 4 bases; unmatched bases: 6. The germline V gene encodes CDR1 KGHDR and CDR2 SFDVKD. The CDR3 nucleotides are TGTGCCACCAGTGGTCAGGACAGGGGCCCAGATACGCAGTATTTT. It translates to CATSGQDRGPDTQYF.

In its sample, this clonotype was seen a few times. The chain couples TRBV5-1 to TRBJ1-1; no definite D call. CDR3 length: 16 residues. V was trimmed by 4 bases and J by 4 bases, leaving 20 bases between them. Germline CDR1 and CDR2: SGHRS and YFSETQ. The CDR3 reads CASSTGREGLGTEAFF. CDR3 DNA sequence: TGCGCCAGCAGCACCGGAAGGGAAGGGCTGGGCACTGAAGCTTTCTTT. The full variable domain, completed using reference TRBV5-1 and TRBJ1-1, is KAGVTQTPRYLIKTRGQQVTLSCSPISGHRSVSWYQQTPGQGLQFLFEYFSETQRNKGNFPGRFSGRQFSNSRSEMNVSTLELGDSALYLCASSTGREGLGTEAFFGQGTRLTVV.

V and J are TRBV20-1 and TRBJ2-5, with TRBD2 as a possible D gene (6 bases). The CDR3 loop spans 13 amino acids. V was shortened by 4 bases and J by 2 bases, with 11 bases between the two germline ends. The germline V gene has CDR1 DFQATT and CDR2 SNEGSKA (reference sequence). This CDR3 reads CSANRLGQETQYF. The CDR3 DNA reads as TGCAGTGCTAACCGACTAGGTCAAGAGACCCAGTACTTC.

The rearrangement joins TRBV27 to TRBJ1-1; a possible D gene is TRBD1 (5 bases). V lost 5 bases to trimming and J lost 0 bases, with 16 bases between them. CDR3 length equals 16 residues. Germline lookup yields CDR1 MNHEY and CDR2 SMNVEV (reference sequence). The CDR3 DNA reads as TGTGCCAGCAGTCAAACACCACGACAGCTGAACACTGAAGCTTTCTTT. It yields the protein CASSQTPRQLNTEAFF.

This clonotype has only a few counts. V gene TRBV5-1 combines with J gene TRBJ2-1, with 10 bases identical to TRBD2. Trimming at V came to 0 bases and at J to 0 bases, leaving 6 bases not matched to a gene. The CDR3 totals 18 residues. Germline V gene data show CDR1 as SGHRS and CDR2 as YFSETQ. CDR3 nucleotide sequence: TGCGCCAGCAGCTTGGTGGGACTAGCGACACCCTCCTACAATGAGCAGTTCTTC. Amino acids: CASSLVGLATPSYNEQFF. The full variable domain, with the rest looked up from reference TRBV5-1 and TRBJ2-1, is KAGVTQTPRYLIKTRGQQVTLSCSPISGHRSVSWYQQTPGQGLQFLFEYFSETQRNKGNFPGRFSGRQFSNSRSEMNVSTLELGDSALYLCASSLVGLATPSYNEQFFGPGTRLTVL.

Ten or more counts support this clonotype. Since a much larger clone is just one base distant, this may be a read error. Here the CDR3 DNA reads TGTGCCAGCAGTTTAGGGGGTCAGCAGTTCTTC. This codes for CASSLGGQQFF. The rearrangement joins TRBV27 to TRBJ2-1; D may correspond to TRBD1 or TRBD2 (5 bases each). V was cut by 2 bases and J by 11 bases, with 7 bases left in between. CDR3 length: 11 amino acids. The germline CDR1 and CDR2 sequences are MNHEY and SMNVEV (reference sequence).

There are a few counts of this clonotype. The rearrangement uses TRBV12-5 and TRBJ1-1; D may be TRBD1 (6 bases). Between the trimmed V and J ends, which lost 0 bases and 0 bases, there was a span of 29 bases. The CDR3 extends over 22 amino acids. CDR1 and CDR2 from the germline V gene are LGHNT and FRNRAP. The CDR3 sequence: CASGLVRRGLQTMETMNTEAFF. CDR3 DNA sequence: TGTGCTAGTGGTTTGGTACGTCGGGGGCTGCAGACCATGGAGACCATGAACACTGAAGCTTTCTTT.

The table lists this clonotype with a few counts. The CDR3 region is CAWSSSGIADTQYF. The CDR3 coding sequence is TGTGCCTGGAGTTCAAGCGGGATCGCAGATACGCAGTATTTT. V is TRBV30 and J is TRBJ2-3; 7 nucleotides match TRBD2. The length of the CDR3 is 14 residues. The germline CDR1 and CDR2 sequences are GTSNPN and SVGIG (reference sequence). Trimming cost V 2 bases and J 4 bases; bases outside gene matches: 6. The variable domain in full, with the rest retrieved from reference TRBV30 and TRBJ2-3, is SQTIHQWPATLVQPVGSPLSLECTVEGTSNPNLYWYRQAAGRGLQLLFYSVGIGQISSEVPQNLSASRPQDRQFILSSKKLLLSDSGFYLCAWSSSGIADTQYFGPGTRLTVL.

This clonotype has only a few counts. V gene TRBV20-1 combines with J gene TRBJ2-5, with D possibly matching TRBD1 (5 bases). Trimming left V 3 bases short and J 1 base short, with 18 bases between. This CDR3 spans 16 amino acids. Germline V gene data show CDR1 as DFQATT and CDR2 as SNEGSKA (reference sequence). In DNA, the CDR3 is TGCAGTGCTAGGGCTGCCAACTGGGGCGTCCAAGAGACCCAGTACTTC. This sequence encodes CSARAANWGVQETQYF.

The V and J genes are TRBV3-1 and TRBJ2-7, with D possibly matching TRBD1 (6 bases). Germline V gene data show CDR1 as LGHDT and CDR2 as YNNKEL (reference sequence). The CDR3 is 16 amino acids. Deletions cut 4 bases from V and 3 bases from J, with 19 bases between. CDR3 nucleotides: TGTGCCAGCAGCCGGGAGACCGGGACAATTAACTACGAGCAGTACTTC. This gives the protein CASSRETGTINYEQYF.

Many counts were recorded for this clonotype. The chain couples TRBV12-3 or TRBV12-4 to TRBJ2-2; no clear D gene. The CDR3 is 14 residues long. V dropped 6 bases and J dropped 5 bases, with 13 bases sitting between them. The CDR3 here is CASRKGSRTGELFF. The CDR3 nucleotides are TGTGCCAGCAGGAAGGGTAGTCGGACCGGGGAGCTGTTTTTT.